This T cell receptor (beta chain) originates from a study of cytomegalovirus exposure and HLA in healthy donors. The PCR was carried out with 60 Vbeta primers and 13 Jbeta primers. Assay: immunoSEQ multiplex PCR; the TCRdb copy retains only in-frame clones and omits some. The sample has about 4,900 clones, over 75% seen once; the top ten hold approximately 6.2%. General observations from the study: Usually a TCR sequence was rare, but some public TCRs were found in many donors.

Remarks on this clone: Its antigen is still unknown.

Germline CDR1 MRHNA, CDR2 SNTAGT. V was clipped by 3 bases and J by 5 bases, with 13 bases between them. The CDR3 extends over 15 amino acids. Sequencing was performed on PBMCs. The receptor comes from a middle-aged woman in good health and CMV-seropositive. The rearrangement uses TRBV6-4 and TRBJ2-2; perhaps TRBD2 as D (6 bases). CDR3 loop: CASSEGREGTGELFF. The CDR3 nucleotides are TGTGCCAGCAGTGAAGGGCGGGAAGGGACCGGGGAGCTGTTTTTT.